This T cell receptor beta chain was sequenced for a study of metastatic and nonmetastatic thyroid tumors (dated by TCRdb to the early 2020s). A note on the overall study: The researchers compared repertoires between peripheral blood samples and tumor or nodule tissue samples from patients with malignant or benign thyroid disease.

No patient had received any treatment before thyroid surgery. Using T-cell receptor beta sequencing, the researchers looked back retrospectively at clinical samples from patients, gathered between the early 2010s and the late 2010s. This clone was found many times. Its antigen remains undetermined. Qualities for individual bases were not recorded, and no much larger clone is one base off. The paper's findings and limits, for the study overall: In both blood and tumor samples, TCR beta diversity was reported to be significantly higher in malignant tumors than in benign nodules.

Library prep was done by PCR. Sequencing was performed on an Illumina HiSeq 4000. High-throughput sequencing was used to profile the TCR beta-chain CDR3 region of each patient. Per the source publication's procedure: The researchers built a classifier to tell apart papillary thyroid cancer patients with distant metastasis, based on CDR3 differences among clinicopathological groups. The Shannon index was used to measure repertoire diversity, and the Morisita-Horn index was used to measure how similar tumor and blood repertoires were. TCRdb took the public reads, trimmed them with fastp at Q25, ran MiXCR for clone calling and kept in-frame beta chains. The V and J calls and clone size come from TCRdb's table, not from the authors' own analysis. In all, the sample holds 20,000 to 25,000 clones, and roughly 20% of those were seen once. Under 30% of the sample lies in the top ten. Sequences SGHRS (CDR1) and YFSETQ (CDR2) are obtained from the germline V gene. V is shortened by 4 bases, J by 1 base, and the region joining them spans 11 bases. The CDR3 spans 14 residues, from the cysteine through the phenylalanine. Of the read, only the CDR3 DNA is kept; its 42 bases are in frame from base 1.

This TCR came from a female donor with papillary thyroid cancer or a benign thyroid nodule (not recorded which). Some clones in this sample may be carry-over from other donors' samples. The sequenced material came from blood. The sequence links TRBV5-1 to TRBJ2-5, and perhaps TRBD2 as D gene, on 6 matching bases. Read as DNA, the sequence is TGCGCCAGCAGCCTCGGACTACCCCAAGAGACCCAGTACTTC. The resulting protein is CASSLGLPQETQYF.